Listed here is a single T cell receptor beta chain. Its specificity is unknown. This entry belongs to a study of cytomegalovirus exposure and HLA in healthy donors. Study-wide results and caveats: Available immune exposure information covered CMV serostatus only. TCR sequences were mostly rare, though some public TCRs occurred in many donors. In vitro work confirmed that a few CMV-associated chains recognize CMV antigens. A later analysis linked a missense variant in DCLRE1C to the trimming of TCR beta V and J genes.

There are 15 residues in the CDR3. The V gene's germline CDR1 is MNHNY and CDR2 SVGAGI (reference sequence). V gave up 5 bases and J gave up 5 bases; unmatched junction bases: 11. Primers for the PCR totalled 60 Vbeta and 13 Jbeta. Method: immunoSEQ multiplex PCR; TCRdb's copy keeps in-frame clones and lacks some. This table holds 60,000 to 90,000 clones, about two thirds found once. The chain links TRBV6-6 to TRBJ2-7; 8 bases are a match to TRBD1. The sequenced sample consisted of PBMCs. The sequence was obtained from a middle-aged man in good health and CMV-seropositive. The chain's CDR3 is CASSQRQGPTDEQYF. In DNA form, the CDR3 reads TGTGCCAGCAGTCAACGACAGGGGCCCACGGACGAGCAGTACTTC.